This TCR beta chain was identified in a study of OX40 agonist ivuxolimab in advanced cancers. At the level of the study: Antecedent anti-PD-1, anti-PD-L1 or anti-CTLA-4 therapy was permissible, with over 35% having received some.

Profiled with immunoSEQ multiplex PCR; TCRdb holds only in-frame clones, not every one. The data show roughly 56,000 clones, 82% seen once. From germline, CDR1 is SGHRS and CDR2 YFSETQ. This CDR3 contains 15 residues. Between the trimmed V and J ends, which lost 2 bases and 2 bases, there was a span of 14 bases. The chain uses TRBV5-1 and TRBJ2-7; tentatively, D is TRBD2 (5 bases). This sample comprised CD4+ or CD8+ T cells sorted from blood, obtained in a trial of the OX40 agonist ivuxolimab. The sequence came from an adult with an advanced solid tumor such as melanoma, head and neck, liver or kidney cancer. Written as DNA, the CDR3 is TGCGCCAGCAGCTTAGAGGGCGGACCCCCCTACGAGCAGTACTTC. It translates to CASSLEGGPPYEQYF.